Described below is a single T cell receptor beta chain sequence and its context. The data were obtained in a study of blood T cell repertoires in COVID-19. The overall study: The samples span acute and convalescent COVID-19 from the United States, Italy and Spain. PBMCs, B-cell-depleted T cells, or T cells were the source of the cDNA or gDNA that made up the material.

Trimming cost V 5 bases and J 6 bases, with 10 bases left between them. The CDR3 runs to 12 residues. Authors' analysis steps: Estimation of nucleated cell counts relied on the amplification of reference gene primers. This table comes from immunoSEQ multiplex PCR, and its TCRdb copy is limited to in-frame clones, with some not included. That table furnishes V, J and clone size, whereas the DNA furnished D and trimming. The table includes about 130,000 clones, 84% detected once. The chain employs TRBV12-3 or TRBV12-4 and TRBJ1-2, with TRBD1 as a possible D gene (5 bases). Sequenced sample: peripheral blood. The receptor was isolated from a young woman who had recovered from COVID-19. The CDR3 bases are TGTGCCAGCAGTCGACGGGGGGATGGCTACACCTTC. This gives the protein CASSRRGDGYTF.